Sequencing of this T cell receptor beta chain was carried out in a study of shared clonotypes between healthy human individuals. V shed 2 bases and J shed 4 bases, with 9 bases lying between them. This CDR3 contains 14 residues. Per germline, CDR1 MGHDK and CDR2 SYGVNS. This table comes from immunoSEQ multiplex PCR, and its TCRdb copy is limited to in-frame clones, with some not included. The table includes fewer than 1.6 million clones, approximately 98.5% detected once. This chain links TRBV25-1 with TRBJ1-5, with D perhaps TRBD1 (5 bases). This receptor was taken from a man in his thirties or forties in good health. Sequenced material: naive CD4+ T cells sorted from blood. Subset of the sample: CD45RA+ positively selected. This CDR3 reads CASSEIRVNQPQHF. The CDR3 DNA is TGTGCCAGCAGTGAAATCAGGGTAAATCAGCCCCAGCATTTT.